This entry features one T cell receptor beta chain sequence. Which antigen it targets is not known. Nothing much larger sits one base from this clone, and base qualities are not available. The data were taken from a study of T-cell reconstitution after alpha-beta-depleted transplantation in children (dated by TCRdb to about 2016). Context from the whole study: Using TCR repertoire profiling, the study quantitatively followed how T-cell immune reconstitution unfolded in children after TCRalphabeta/CD19-depleted allogeneic hematopoietic cell transplantation. Results and caveats for the whole study, not just this receptor: The apparently early alphabetaT-cell count recovery about two months after transplant was reportedly dependent on only several hundred rapidly expanded clones derived from non-depleted graft cells. In some patients, high TCRbeta diversity at day 60 was attributed to recipient T cells and intrathymic progenitors that had survived conditioning. Over the following months the frequencies of hyperexpanded clones went down, and after one year T-cell counts and TCRbeta diversity were mostly credited to newly produced T cells.

The library was produced with PCR. The sequencer listed for this sample is Illumina HiSeq 2500. To normalize quantification of the TCRbeta repertoire, the TCR libraries were built with molecular barcoding that relied on unique molecular identifiers. The public sequencing data were trimmed at Q25 with fastp and processed into clonotypes with MiXCR by TCRdb, which kept only in-frame beta chains. Identical CDR3 proteins give one entry, which carries the most common genes and DNA. The sample contains more than 90,000 distinct CDR3 sequences, about a tenth of them found a single time. The leading ten clones occupy under 40% of the sample. According to the study, the label for this sample's treatment or condition signals: allogeneic hematopoietic cell transplantation with graft depleted of TCRalphabeta T cells and CD19 B cells. Transplant recipients were children who received TCRalphabeta/CD19-depleted allogeneic hematopoietic cell grafts.

The cysteine opens and the phenylalanine closes a CDR3 of 12 amino acids. Only the CDR3 portion is preserved as DNA: 36 bases, with reading frame beginning at the first base. V is pruned by 3 bases and J by 6 bases, leaving 1 base of the junction without a gene match. The germline V gene encodes CDR1 SGHDT and CDR2 YYEEEE. The sequence came from a boy aged 2-15 years with acute lymphoblastic leukemia, due to receive a stem cell transplant. The material sequenced was PBMCs, taken before TCRalphabeta/CD19-depleted stem cell transplant. This chain joins TRBV5-6 to TRBJ1-1, with 8 junctional bases fitting TRBD1. The CDR3 protein sequence reads: CASSWGQAEAFF. The nucleotide sequence reads as follows: TGTGCCAGCAGCTGGGGACAGGCTGAAGCTTTCTTT.